These 2 T cell receptor beta chains were sequenced from one sample in a study of cytomegalovirus exposure and HLA in healthy donors. Profiling relied on immunoSEQ multiplex PCR, and the TCRdb table lists in-frame clones only, not all of them. This table holds around 400,000 clones, just over 85% found once. Material: PBMCs. Every receptor here comes from a woman aged 18-30 years in good health and CMV-seronegative.

In this sample, this clone turned up a few times. The chain employs TRBV10-3 and TRBJ1-2; D is ambiguous. Germline V CDR1 and CDR2: ENHRY, SYGVKD. Trimming pared 4 bases from V and 2 bases from J, leaving 8 bases between. CDR3 size: 13 residues. The CDR3 is CAISGVSNYGYTF. CDR3 DNA sequence: TGTGCCATCAGTGGCGTATCGAACTATGGCTACACCTTC.

The chain employs TRBV7-7 and TRBJ2-3; D might be TRBD1 (5 bases). Trimming pared 1 base from V and 2 bases from J, leaving 22 bases between. The CDR3 is 19 residues long. The germline CDR1 and CDR2 sequences are SSHAT and FNYEAQ (reference sequence). The chain's CDR3 is CASSLGTLAPRGYTDTQYF. For the CDR3, the DNA is TGTGCCAGCAGCTTAGGGACACTGGCCCCTCGCGGATACACAGATACGCAGTATTTT. Combining the CDR3 with reference TRBV7-7 and TRBJ2-3 gives the whole variable domain GAGVSQSPRYKVTKRGQDVTLRCDPISSHATLYWYQQALGQGPEFLTYFNYEAQPDKSGLPSDRFSAERPEGSISTLTIQRTEQRDSAMYRCASSLGTLAPRGYTDTQYFGPGTRLTVL.